Only one count was recorded for the clone carrying this TCR beta chain. The sample belongs to a study of blood T cell repertoires in COVID-19. In the study overall: Acute-phase and convalescent COVID-19 samples originated in the United States, Italy and Spain. PBMCs, B-cell-depleted T cells, or T cells provided the cDNA or gDNA that made up the material.

With V trimmed by 4 bases and J by 5 bases, 14 bases remained unmatched. This CDR3 region has 17 residues. Germline V gives CDR1 MNHNS, CDR2 SASEGT. As originally analysed: Counts of nucleated cells, estimated from reference gene primer amplification, were obtained. Sequencing was performed with immunoSEQ multiplex PCR; in TCRdb, only in-frame clones are kept and a portion is missing. V and J calls and clone size follow that table, whereas D and trimming were derived from the DNA. This table holds about 130,000 clones, about 85% found once. The chain uses TRBV6-1 and TRBJ1-2; 9 bases are a match to TRBD1. Material for sequencing was peripheral blood. The TCR comes from an elderly man with active or convalescent COVID-19. CDR3: CASSATGGRDRGYGYTF. The CDR3 bases are TGTGCCAGCAGTGCAACAGGGGGCAGGGACCGAGGATATGGCTACACCTTC.